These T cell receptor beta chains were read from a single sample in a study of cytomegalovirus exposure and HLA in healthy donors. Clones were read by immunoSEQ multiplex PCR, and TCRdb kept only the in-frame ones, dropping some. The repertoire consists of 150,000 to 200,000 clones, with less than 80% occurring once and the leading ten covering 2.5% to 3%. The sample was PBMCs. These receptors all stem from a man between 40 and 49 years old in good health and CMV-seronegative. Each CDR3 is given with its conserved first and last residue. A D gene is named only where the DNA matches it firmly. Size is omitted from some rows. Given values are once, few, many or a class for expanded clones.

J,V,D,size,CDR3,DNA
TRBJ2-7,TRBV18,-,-,CASSTTGERYEQYF,TGTGCCAGCTCAACTACCGGGGAGCGCTACGAGCAGTACTTC
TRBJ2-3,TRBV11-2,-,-,CASSLLADTQYF,TGTGCCAGCAGCCTTCTCGCAGATACGCAGTATTTT
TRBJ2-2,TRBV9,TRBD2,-,CASSVATMASGDTGELFF,TGTGCCAGCAGCGTAGCTACAATGGCTAGCGGAGACACCGGGGAGCTGTTTTTT
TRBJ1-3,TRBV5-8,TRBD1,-,CASSQQGVSGNTIYF,TGTGCCAGCAGCCAACAGGGGGTCTCTGGAAACACCATATATTTT
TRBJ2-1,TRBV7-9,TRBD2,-,CASSYGLAGGFGNEQFF,TGTGCCAGCAGCTACGGACTAGCGGGAGGATTCGGCAATGAGCAGTTCTTC
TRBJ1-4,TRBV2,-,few,CASSAQSRANEKLFF,TGTGCCAGCAGTGCGCAAAGTCGGGCTAATGAAAAACTGTTTTTT
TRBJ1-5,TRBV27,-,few,CASSLSRDSNQPQHF,TGTGCCAGCAGTTTATCTCGGGATAGCAATCAGCCCCAGCATTTT
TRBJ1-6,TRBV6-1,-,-,CASSEELGGRSYNSPLHF,TGTGCCAGCAGTGAAGAACTTGGGGGCCGCTCCTATAATTCACCCCTCCACTTT
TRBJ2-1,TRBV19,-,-,CASSISASSYNEQFF,TGTGCCAGTAGTATAAGCGCCAGCTCCTACAATGAGCAGTTCTTC
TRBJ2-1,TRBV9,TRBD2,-,CASSVRTSGYNEQFF,TGTGCCAGCAGCGTAAGGACTAGCGGATACAATGAGCAGTTCTTC
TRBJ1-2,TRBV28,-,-,CASSQSLYGYTF,TGTGCCAGCAGCCAGTCCCTCTATGGCTACACCTTC
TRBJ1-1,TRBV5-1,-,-,CASSNRDTNMNTEAFF,TGCGCCAGCAGCAACCGGGACACAAACATGAACACTGAAGCTTTCTTT
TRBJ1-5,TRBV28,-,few,CASHGQIGNQPQHF,TGTGCCAGTCATGGACAGATCGGCAATCAGCCCCAGCATTTT
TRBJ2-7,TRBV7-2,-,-,CASSPDRYRMAYEQYF,TGTGCCAGCAGCCCCGACAGGTATAGAATGGCCTACGAGCAGTACTTC
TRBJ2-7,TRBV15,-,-,CATSRKRDSTYEQYF,TGTGCCACCAGCAGAAAAAGGGACTCAACCTACGAGCAGTACTTC
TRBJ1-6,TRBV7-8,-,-,CASKPNGAYNSPLHF,TGTGCCAGCAAACCCAACGGGGCCTATAATTCACCCCTCCACTTT
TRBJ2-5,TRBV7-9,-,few,CASSFLSQSQETQYF,TGTGCCAGCAGCTTTTTATCACAGTCCCAAGAGACCCAGTACTTC
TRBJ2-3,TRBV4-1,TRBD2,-,CASSQVGTSSPTDTQYF,TGCGCCAGCAGCCAAGTGGGGACTAGCTCACCCACAGATACGCAGTATTTT
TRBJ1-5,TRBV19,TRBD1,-,CASNDRGGNQPQHF,TGTGCCAGTAATGACAGGGGCGGCAATCAGCCCCAGCATTTT